A single sample gave rise to the 19 T cell receptor beta chains below, sequenced in a study of cytomegalovirus exposure and HLA in healthy donors. The PCR employed 60 Vbeta primers together with 13 Jbeta primers. Clones were sequenced by immunoSEQ multiplex PCR, and TCRdb holds only the in-frame ones, with some missing. The data show nearly 200,000 clones, around 87% seen once. The sequenced material came from PBMCs. These TCRs come from a man aged 25-45 years in good health and CMV-seronegative.

The CDR3 bases are TGTGCCAGCAGTTACGGACAGGGCCGACAAGAGACCCAGTACTTC. Translated: CASSYGQGRQETQYF. The chain is built from TRBV6-5 and TRBJ2-5; TRBD1 matches at 8 bases. Trimming removed 2 bases from V and 2 bases from J; junction bases left unmatched: 4. Germline-derived CDR1 and CDR2 are MNHEY and SVGAGI. The CDR3 has 15 amino acids.

The chain recombines TRBV5-1 with TRBJ1-2; D might be TRBD1 (6 bases). Germline CDR1 and CDR2: SGHRS and YFSETQ. This CDR3 has 12 residues. Trimming took off 4 bases at V and 8 bases at J, with 12 bases between the two ends. CDR3 protein: CASSPDSPGYTF. CDR3 nucleotides: TGCGCCAGCAGCCCGGACAGCCCCGGCTACACCTTC.

The chain carries TRBV29-1 and TRBJ2-7; D is possibly TRBD1 (6 bases). The V and J ends lost 6 bases and 4 bases respectively, with 16 bases between them. CDR1 is SQVTM and CDR2 is ANQGSEA in the germline V gene. The CDR3 length is 13 residues. DNA of the CDR3: TGCAGCGTAGAGGGAGCCAGGGGTTACGAGCAGTACTTC. Its protein is CSVEGARGYEQYF.

The rearrangement joins TRBV29-1 to TRBJ2-7; 10 nucleotides line up with TRBD1. Trimming cost V 4 bases and J 5 bases; bases outside gene matches: 5. The CDR3 is 13 residues long. Germline V gene lookup returns CDR1 SQVTM and CDR2 ANQGSEA. This CDR3 is CSVVTGGYNEQYF. In nucleotides, the CDR3 is TGCAGCGTTGTGACAGGGGGCTATAACGAGCAGTACTTC.

The chain links TRBV5-1 to TRBJ1-5; no firm D call. Trimming took off 0 bases at V and 1 base at J, with 11 bases between the two ends. CDR1 and CDR2 (germline): SGHRS, YFSETQ. The CDR3 is 16 amino acids. The DNA of the CDR3 is TGCGCCAGCAGCTTGGACAGCTCCTTCAGCAATCAGCCCCAGCATTTT. Amino acid sequence: CASSLDSSFSNQPQHF.

This clone was recorded once. This chain joins TRBV5-6 and TRBJ2-7; 9 nucleotides line up with TRBD1. The trim removed 3 bases at V and 4 bases at J, leaving 8 bases unmatched. The length of the CDR3 is 15 residues. Germline CDR1 is SGHDT and CDR2 is YYEEEE. The CDR3 spells CASSSTGGGWYEQYF. CDR3 in DNA: TGTGCCAGCAGCTCGACAGGGGGAGGGTGGTACGAGCAGTACTTC.

CDR3 loop: CASSLDLAGDFGGELFF. The CDR3 DNA follows: TGTGCCAGCAGCTTAGATCTAGCGGGGGATTTCGGCGGGGAGCTGTTTTTT. This sequence joins TRBV11-2 and TRBJ2-2; 10 bases agree with TRBD2. The CDR3 runs to 17 residues. The trim removed 0 bases at V and 7 bases at J, leaving 8 bases unmatched. CDR1 and CDR2 (germline): SGHAT, FQNNGV.

This clone was counted only a few times. The chain links TRBV2 to TRBJ2-2, with D perhaps TRBD2 (6 bases). V was cut by 11 bases and J by 1 base, with 14 bases left in between. Germline CDR1 SNHLY, CDR2 FYNNEI. The CDR3 is made up of 14 amino acids. The CDR3 nucleotides read TGTGCCCGGGGCCTCGGGGGGAACACCGGGGAGCTGTTTTTT. It translates to CARGLGGNTGELFF.

The DNA of the CDR3 is TGTGCCAGTAGCGGCCACCCGCGGGGCTACGAGCAGTACTTC. This codes for CASSGHPRGYEQYF. The chain uses TRBV19 and TRBJ2-7, with TRBD2 as a possible D gene (6 bases). This CDR3 contains 14 residues. The V end was cut by 6 bases, the J end by 3 bases, with 15 bases between. CDR1 is LNHDA and CDR2 is SQIVND in the germline V gene (reference sequence).

The rearrangement uses TRBV7-2 and TRBJ2-3; TRBD2 agrees at 9 bases. V trimming: 5 bases; J trimming: 5 bases; junction bases outside the gene matches: 11. CDR1 and CDR2 from the germline V gene are SGHTA and FQGNSA. The CDR3 is 16 amino acids. This chain's CDR3 is CASSLSSGAAEDTQYF. CDR3 nucleotide sequence: TGTGCCAGCAGCCTGTCTAGCGGGGCGGCGGAAGATACGCAGTATTTT.

This clone occurred once. CDR3 sequence: CASSIRGTEAFF. In DNA form, the CDR3 reads TGTGCCAGTAGTATCAGGGGGACTGAAGCTTTCTTT. This chain connects TRBV19 to TRBJ1-1; TRBD1 aligns across 7 bases. Germline lookup yields CDR1 LNHDA and CDR2 SQIVND (reference sequence). There are 12 residues in the CDR3. The junction had 0 bases not matched to a gene; V was cut back by 3 bases and J by 5 bases.

This chain joins TRBV7-2 and TRBJ2-5, with 7 nucleotides matching TRBD2. With V trimmed by 5 bases and J by 5 bases, 5 bases remained unmatched. The CDR3 runs to 13 residues. From germline, CDR1 is SGHTA and CDR2 FQGNSA. CDR3 loop: CASSGLGVETQYF. The DNA of the CDR3 is TGTGCCAGCAGCGGACTAGGGGTCGAGACCCAGTACTTC.

In its sample, this clone was seen a few times. The chain combines TRBV27 with TRBJ1-4; D unresolved. Per the germline V gene, CDR1 is MNHEY and CDR2 is SMNVEV (reference sequence). Trimming stripped 2 bases from V and 6 bases from J, with 7 bases between. The CDR3 totals 13 residues. CDR3 protein: CASSLLSDEKLFF. The CDR3, as DNA: TGTGCCAGCAGTTTACTGTCAGATGAAAAACTGTTTTTT.

This sequence joins TRBV4-2 and TRBJ2-7; 9 bases are a match to TRBD2. From germline, CDR1 is LGHNA and CDR2 YNFKEQ. There are 15 residues in the CDR3. The junction had 3 bases not matched to a gene; V was cut back by 0 bases and J by 3 bases. CDR3: CASSQEAGGHYEQYF. DNA for the CDR3: TGTGCCAGCAGCCAAGAGGCGGGGGGGCACTACGAGCAGTACTTC.

The chain uses TRBV11-2 and TRBJ2-1; D not certain. CDR3 length: 18 amino acids. Germline V gene sequence: CDR1 SGHAT, CDR2 FQNNGV. Trimming left V 3 bases short and J 0 bases short, with 18 bases between. The CDR3 DNA follows: TGTGCCAGCAGCTTCCATCCTCACAGTGGAAGCTCCTACAATGAGCAGTTCTTC. Protein: CASSFHPHSGSSYNEQFF.

CDR3 residues: CASSSHRGNYGYTF. The DNA for the CDR3 is TGTGCCAGCAGTTCACACAGGGGAAACTATGGCTACACCTTC. The chain uses TRBV11-2 and TRBJ1-2; 7 positions match TRBD1. The germline gives CDR1 SGHAT, CDR2 FQNNGV. The CDR3 is 14 residues long. V gave up 6 bases and J gave up 2 bases; unmatched junction bases: 6.

This chain links TRBV6-1 with TRBJ2-7; 8 bases fit TRBD1. With 7 bases clipped from V and 5 bases from J, the junction kept 10 bases outside the gene matches. This CDR3 spans 14 amino acids. Germline assignment: CDR1 MNHNS and CDR2 SASEGT. This chain's CDR3 is CASTSRDRSHEQYF. In DNA, the CDR3 is TGTGCCAGCACTAGCCGGGACAGGTCGCACGAGCAGTACTTC.

This chain links TRBV6-6 with TRBJ2-7; 7 bases match TRBD1. The CDR3 sequence is 14 residues long. Germline V gene data show CDR1 as MNHNY and CDR2 as SVGAGI (reference sequence). V was pared by 4 bases and J by 3 bases, with 6 bases of the junction left unmatched. The CDR3 DNA is TGTGCCAGCAGTTGGGACAGCAGAAGCTACGAGCAGTACTTC. As protein: CASSWDSRSYEQYF.

The rearrangement uses TRBV27 and TRBJ1-1; TRBD1 matches at 8 bases. Germline V gene data show CDR1 as MNHEY and CDR2 as SMNVEV (reference sequence). The CDR3 loop spans 15 amino acids. V lost 5 bases to trimming and J lost 2 bases; unmatched junction nucleotides: 7. The CDR3 sequence: CASSKRQGPNTEAFF. CDR3 bases: TGTGCCAGCAGTAAACGACAGGGGCCTAACACTGAAGCTTTCTTT.